The rows below give T cell receptor beta chains drawn from one sample of a study of CD4 and CD8 cells across lung adenocarcinoma regions. TCRdb itself ran the PCR reads through MiXCR, one entry per CDR3 protein. The sample includes around 18,000 distinct CDR3 sequences, 50% seen only once; the top ten take less than 40%. What was sequenced was CD8+ T cells from the margin of a lung tumor. These receptors all stem from a male donor with lung adenocarcinoma. The CD4 and CD8 labels of this study may be unreliable. Both conserved end residues are part of each CDR3. Each record gives: clone size, V gene, D gene, J gene, CDR3 protein, CDR3 DNA. The D gene is left open where the match is weak. Clone sizes are given selectively: once, few, many, or a class where the clone is expanded.

>few|TRBV7-3|.|TRBJ2-5
CASSPVVTEAQYF
TGTGCCAGCAGCCCAGTTGTGACAGAGGCCCAGTACTTC
>.|TRBV6-5|.|TRBJ2-2
CASSYKTHYTGELFF
TGTGCCAGCAGTTACAAGACACACTACACCGGGGAGCTGTTTTTT
>.|TRBV6-1|.|TRBJ2-3
CASSAGSAGRSTETQYF
TGTGCCAGCAGTGCGGGGTCCGCAGGGCGTAGCACAGAGACGCAGTATTTT
>medium-sized|TRBV6-1|TRBD2|TRBJ2-3
CASRAGVADTQYF
TGTGCCAGCAGAGCGGGAGTTGCAGATACGCAGTATTTT
>.|TRBV6-5|.|TRBJ1-6
CASSYSDSNSPLHF
TGTGCCAGCAGTTACTCGGACAGTAATTCACCCCTCCACTTT
>few|TRBV27|TRBD2|TRBJ2-7
CASSLRGARGAYEQYF
TGTGCCAGCAGTTTACGGGGGGCGCGGGGGGCCTACGAGCAGTACTTC
>.|TRBV10-1|.|TRBJ2-7
CASGIRVVTGPYEQYF
TGCGCCAGCGGCATCCGGGTCGTGACAGGCCCCTACGAGCAGTACTTC
>many|TRBV6-5|.|TRBJ1-4
CGLEKLFF
TGTGGACTGGAAAAACTGTTTTTT
>medium-sized|TRBV11-2|.|TRBJ2-4
CASSLRSSSPQYF
TGTGCCAGCAGCTTAAGGTCTTCCTCACCTCAGTACTTC
>once|TRBV4-1|TRBD1|TRBJ1-2
CASSQGQGTPLGYGYTF
TGCGCCAGCAGCCAGGGACAGGGGACGCCGTTAGGCTATGGCTATACCTTC
>medium-sized|TRBV25-1|TRBD1|TRBJ2-5
CASSRGTGGSETQYF
TGTGCCAGCAGTCGGGGGACAGGGGGATCCGAGACCCAGTACTTC
>many|TRBV6-1|.|TRBJ2-2
CASTFIRGGELFF
TGTGCCAGCACATTTATTCGGGGCGGGGAGCTGTTTTTT
>.|TRBV6-5|TRBD2|TRBJ2-5
CASSYELAGVSQQYF
TGTGCCAGCAGTTACGAACTAGCGGGAGTCTCCCAGCAGTACTTC
>medium-sized|TRBV6-1|.|TRBJ2-1
CASSGRPLNYEQFF
TGTGCCAGCAGTGGAAGACCACTTAACTATGAGCAGTTCTTC
>many|TRBV12-3/TRBV12-4|.|TRBJ2-5
CASSLAGTETQYF
TGTGCCAGCAGTTTAGCGGGGACGGAGACCCAGTACTTC
>few|TRBV20-1|TRBD2|TRBJ2-5
CSAMTSGEQETQYF
TGCAGTGCGATGACTAGCGGGGAGCAAGAGACCCAGTACTTC
>.|TRBV6-1|.|TRBJ2-5
CAGRGVGDQETQYF
TGTGCGGGGCGCGGAGTTGGGGACCAAGAGACCCAGTATTTC
>.|TRBV6-5|.|TRBJ2-3
CASSYSAGTQFF
TGTGCCAGCAGTTACAGCGCAGGGACGCAGTTTTTT
>many|TRBV27|TRBD2|TRBJ2-3
CASSRSASGGTDTQYF
TGTGCCAGCAGTAGGTCGGCTAGCGGAGGCACAGATACGCAGTATTTT
>few|TRBV27|.|TRBJ2-3
CASSSYDTQYF
TGTGCCAGCAGTTCGTACGATACGCAGTATTTT
>.|TRBV6-1|.|TRBJ2-5
CAGRGVTETQYF
TGTGCCGGCAGAGGCGTCACAGAGACCCAGTACTTC
>.|TRBV5-1|.|TRBJ2-5
CASSWASRAIVAQYF
TGCGCCAGCAGCTGGGCTTCGCGGGCCATTGTCGCCCAGTACTTC
>.|TRBV7-6|TRBD2|TRBJ2-5
CASSLVREGGETQYF
TGTGCCAGCAGCTTAGTTCGGGAGGGGGGCGAGACCCAGTACTTC
>.|TRBV6-1|.|TRBJ2-5
CATRTGGRETQYF
TGTGCCACTAGGACGGGGGGCCGGGAGACCCAGTACTTC
>few|TRBV5-1|TRBD1|TRBJ1-1
CASSSGQGNTEAFF
TGCGCCAGCAGCTCTGGACAGGGGAACACTGAAGCTTTCTTT
>few|TRBV7-6|TRBD2|TRBJ2-5
CASSLGTSGTKETQYF
TGTGCCAGCAGCTTAGGGACTAGCGGGACGAAAGAGACCCAGTACTTC
>few|TRBV6-1|TRBD2|TRBJ2-1
CASKGLAGYNEQFF
TGTGCCAGCAAAGGACTAGCGGGCTACAATGAGCAGTTCTTC
>medium-sized|TRBV6-1|TRBD2|TRBJ2-5
CASGRAIQTQYF
TGTGCCAGCGGGAGGGCCATCCAGACCCAGTACTTC
>few|TRBV2|.|TRBJ2-5
CASAAAQETQYF
TGTGCCAGCGCAGCGGCCCAAGAGACCCAGTACTTC
>many|TRBV6-1|.|TRBJ2-7
CASSEGQYEQYF
TGTGCCAGCAGTGAAGGACAGTACGAGCAGTACTTC
>.|TRBV6-1|TRBD2|TRBJ2-3
CASSSGVLAENTQYF
TGTGCCAGCTCCTCGGGGGTGCTAGCGGAAAACACGCAGTATTTC
>.|TRBV6-1|.|TRBJ2-1
CASSRDLYSYNEQFF
TGTGCCAGCAGCCGGGACCTTTACTCCTACAATGAGCAGTTCTTC
>few|TRBV27|TRBD1|TRBJ2-5
CASSFYRGVGQETQYF
TGTGCCAGCAGTTTCTACAGGGGAGTAGGGCAAGAGACCCAGTACTTC
>.|TRBV6-1|.|TRBJ2-7
CAIREAEEIYEQYF
TGTGCCATCCGGGAAGCGGAAGAGATCTACGAGCAGTACTTC
>.|TRBV6-1|TRBD2|TRBJ2-3
CASKGGGGGSPETQYF
TGTGCCAGCAAGGGCGGGGGGGGGGGTAGCCCAGAGACGCAGTATTTT
>few|TRBV27|TRBD2|TRBJ2-7
CASSSRPSGSNEQYF
TGTGCCAGCAGTTCCCGGCCTAGCGGGAGCAACGAGCAGTACTTC
>many|TRBV4-1|.|TRBJ2-5
CASSQARLGHQETQYF
TGCGCCAGCAGCCAAGCTCGACTAGGTCATCAAGAGACCCAGTACTTC
>.|TRBV6-1|.|TRBJ2-2
CASTRGNTGELFF
TGTGCCAGCACGAGGGGGAACACCGGGGAGCTGTTTTTT
>once|TRBV4-1|.|TRBJ2-5
CASSQDQTVETQYF
TGCGCCAGCAGCCAAGATCAGACGGTCGAGACCCAGTACTTC
>.|TRBV6-5|TRBD2|TRBJ2-1
CASSYGQLADCNEQLF
TGTGCCAGCAGTTACGGGCAGCTAGCGGATTGCAATGAGCAGCTCTTC
>.|TRBV7-6|TRBD2|TRBJ2-1
CASSPQPGSGGDNEQFF
TGTGCCAGCAGCCCGCAACCGGGTAGCGGGGGGGACAATGAGCAGTTCTTC
>.|TRBV7-9|.|TRBJ2-4
CGSSGLGGKNTQYF
TGTGGCAGCTCGGGGCTGGGAGGCAAAAACACGCAGTACTTC
>.|TRBV6-1|.|TRBJ2-5
CASRRSGNQGTQYF
TGTGCCAGCAGAAGATCCGGGAACCAAGGGACCCAGTACTTC